This TCR beta chain comes out of a study of blood T cell repertoires in COVID-19. Study at large: Material from acute and convalescent COVID-19 was sourced from the United States, Italy and Spain.

TCRdb keeps only in-frame clones here, not all; method: immunoSEQ multiplex PCR. The table includes around 130,000 clones, roughly four fifths detected once. Cohorts were assigned according to the clinical history that participants reported. The V end lost 6 bases, the J end lost 5 bases, and 7 bases lay between the germline ends. Germline CDR1 SNHLY, CDR2 FYNNEI. The CDR3 sequence is 11 residues long. The clonotype comes from a man in his thirties or forties who had recovered from COVID-19. The specimen sequenced was PBMCs or T cells enriched from blood (not recorded which). The chain uses TRBV2 and TRBJ2-5; D not resolved. The CDR3 reads CASSPLETQYF. The CDR3 DNA reads TGTGCCAGCAGCCCCCTTGAGACCCAGTACTTC.